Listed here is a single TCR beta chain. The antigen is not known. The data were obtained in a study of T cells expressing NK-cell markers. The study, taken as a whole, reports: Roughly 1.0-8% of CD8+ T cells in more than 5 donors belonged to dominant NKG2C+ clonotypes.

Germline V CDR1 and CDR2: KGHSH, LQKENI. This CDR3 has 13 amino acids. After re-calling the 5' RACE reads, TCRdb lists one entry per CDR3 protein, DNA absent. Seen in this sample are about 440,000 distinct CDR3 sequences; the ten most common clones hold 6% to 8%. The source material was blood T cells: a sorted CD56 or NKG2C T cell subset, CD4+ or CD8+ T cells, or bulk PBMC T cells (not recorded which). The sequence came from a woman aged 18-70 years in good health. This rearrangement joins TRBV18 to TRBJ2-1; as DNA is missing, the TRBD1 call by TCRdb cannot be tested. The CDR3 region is CASSGQGGNEQFF.